The 9 T cell receptor beta chains presented below share a single source sample, sequenced in a study of cytomegalovirus exposure and HLA in healthy donors. The PCR made use of 60 Vbeta and 13 Jbeta primers. The assay was immunoSEQ multiplex PCR, and TCRdb's table has in-frame clones only and misses some. The sample holds approximately 130,000 clones, 60% to 85% seen once. The sequenced material came from PBMCs. Every receptor here comes from a man under 40 in good health and CMV-seronegative.

V gene TRBV4-3 combines with J gene TRBJ1-1, with no clear D. Per the germline V gene, CDR1 is LGHNA and CDR2 is YSLEER. V was pared by 0 bases and J by 1 base, with 6 bases between. The CDR3 has 14 residues. CDR3 loop: CASSQDLPNTEAFF. For the CDR3, the DNA is TGCGCCAGCAGCCAAGATCTCCCGAACACTGAAGCTTTCTTT.

In DNA, the CDR3 is TGTGCCTGGAGACAGACTAGCGGCACAGATACGCAGTATTTT. Translated, it gives CAWRQTSGTDTQYF. This rearrangement joins TRBV30 to TRBJ2-3, with TRBD2 matching 8 bases. Germline values: CDR1 GTSNPN, CDR2 SVGIG (reference sequence). V shed 3 bases, J shed 1 base, and the junction held 3 bases outside the gene matches. The CDR3 is 14 amino acids.

The chain carries TRBV28 and TRBJ2-1; 8 bases agree with TRBD2. Germline loops: CDR1 MDHEN, CDR2 SYDVKM. This CDR3 comprises 14 residues. Trimming cost V 4 bases and J 5 bases; bases outside gene matches: 4. Here the CDR3 reads CASSSGRGHNEQFF. The CDR3 DNA follows: TGTGCCAGCAGTTCCGGGAGGGGCCACAATGAGCAGTTCTTC.

The rearrangement links TRBV2 to TRBJ1-3; 8 bases align to TRBD1. The CDR3 has 15 amino acids. Germline V gene sequence: CDR1 SNHLY, CDR2 FYNNEI. V lost 6 bases to trimming and J lost 0 bases; unmatched junction nucleotides: 4. The chain's CDR3 is CASSWDRSSGNTIYF. In DNA form, the CDR3 reads TGTGCCAGCAGCTGGGACAGGTCCTCTGGAAACACCATATATTTT. The variable domain in full, completed from reference TRBV2 and TRBJ1-3, reads EPEVTQTPSHQVTQMGQEVILRCVPISNHLYFYWYRQILGQKVEFLVSFYNNEISEKSEIFDDQFSVERPDGSNFTLKIRSTKLEDSAMYFCASSWDRSSGNTIYFGEGSWLTVV.

The J gene is TRBJ2-7, the V gene TRBV7-2, with D possibly matching TRBD2 (6 bases). Germline loops: CDR1 SGHTA, CDR2 FQGNSA. The CDR3 has 14 residues. The germline V and J ends were trimmed by 6 bases and 6 bases, with 18 bases remaining between them. In DNA form, the CDR3 reads TGTGCCAGCAGAATCGGATACGGGAGAGTCGAGCAGTACTTC. Amino acids: CASRIGYGRVEQYF.

The chain links TRBV25-1 to TRBJ1-6, with 9 positions matching TRBD1. Looked up from germline, CDR1 is MGHDK and CDR2 is SYGVNS. The V segment lost 3 bases and the J segment 7 bases; nucleotides outside the gene matches: 7. This CDR3 is 16 amino acids long. CDR3 protein: CASSDDRGNVNSPLHF. The CDR3 bases are TGTGCCAGCAGTGATGACAGGGGGAATGTAAATTCACCCCTCCACTTT.

The rearrangement links TRBV28 to TRBJ1-1; the match to TRBD1 covers 8 bases. Germline V gene lookup returns CDR1 MDHEN and CDR2 SYDVKM. The CDR3 sequence is 17 residues long. J lost 8 bases, V lost 4 bases, and 18 bases had no gene match. CDR3 nucleotide sequence: TGTGCCAGCAGTTCGGGGGATGCCAGGGGGCGAGGGATGGAAGCTTTCTTT. It translates to CASSSGDARGRGMEAFF.

V and J are TRBV28 and TRBJ2-1; D is unresolved. The V gene's germline CDR1 is MDHEN and CDR2 SYDVKM. Trimming removed 4 bases at V and 1 base at J, with 14 bases between. The CDR3 sequence is 16 residues long. In DNA, the CDR3 is TGTGCCAGCAGTTCCCCCTTGACTGGGTCCTACAATGAGCAGTTCTTC. This encodes CASSSPLTGSYNEQFF.

The V gene is TRBV10-3, the J gene TRBJ2-3, with 7 positions matching TRBD1. This CDR3 region has 16 residues. V was clipped by 6 bases and J by 0 bases; unmatched bases: 9. Germline CDR1 reads ENHRY; CDR2 reads SYGVKD. Here the CDR3 DNA reads TGTGCCATCAGCAACGGACAGGAGACTAGCACAGATACGCAGTATTTT. Translation: CAISNGQETSTDTQYF.